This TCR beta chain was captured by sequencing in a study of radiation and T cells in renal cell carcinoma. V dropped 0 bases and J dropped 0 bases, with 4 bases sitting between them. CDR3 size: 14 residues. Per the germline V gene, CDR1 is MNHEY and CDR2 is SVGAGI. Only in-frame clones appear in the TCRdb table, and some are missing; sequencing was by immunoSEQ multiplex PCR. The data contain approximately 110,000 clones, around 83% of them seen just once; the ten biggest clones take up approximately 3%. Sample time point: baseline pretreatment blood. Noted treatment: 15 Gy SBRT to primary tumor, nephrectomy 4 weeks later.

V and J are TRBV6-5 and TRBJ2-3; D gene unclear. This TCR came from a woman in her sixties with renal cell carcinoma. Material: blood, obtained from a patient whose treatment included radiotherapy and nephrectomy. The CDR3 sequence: CASSYSTSTDTQYF. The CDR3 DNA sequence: TGTGCCAGCAGTTACTCGACTAGCACAGATACGCAGTATTTT.